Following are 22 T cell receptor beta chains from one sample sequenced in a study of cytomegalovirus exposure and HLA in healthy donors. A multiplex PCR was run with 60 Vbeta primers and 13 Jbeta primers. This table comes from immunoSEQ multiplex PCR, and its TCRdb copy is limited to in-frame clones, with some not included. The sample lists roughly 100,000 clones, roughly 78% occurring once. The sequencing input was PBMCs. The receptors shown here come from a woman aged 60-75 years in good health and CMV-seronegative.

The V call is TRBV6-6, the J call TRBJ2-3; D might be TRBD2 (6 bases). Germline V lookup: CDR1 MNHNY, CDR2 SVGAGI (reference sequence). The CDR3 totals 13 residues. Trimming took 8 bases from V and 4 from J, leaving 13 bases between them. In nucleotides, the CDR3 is TGTGCCAGCGGTGGAGCTAGCGCAGATACGCAGTATTTT. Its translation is CASGGASADTQYF.

The CDR3 DNA is TGCGCCAGCAGACCGGGACTAGCGGGGCTTGATGAGCAGTTCTTC. Its translation: CASRPGLAGLDEQFF. V usage is TRBV5-1 and J usage is TRBJ2-1; the match to TRBD2 covers 13 bases. Per the germline V gene, CDR1 is SGHRS and CDR2 is YFSETQ. V trimming: 5 bases; J trimming: 8 bases; junction bases outside the gene matches: 7. This CDR3 comprises 15 residues.

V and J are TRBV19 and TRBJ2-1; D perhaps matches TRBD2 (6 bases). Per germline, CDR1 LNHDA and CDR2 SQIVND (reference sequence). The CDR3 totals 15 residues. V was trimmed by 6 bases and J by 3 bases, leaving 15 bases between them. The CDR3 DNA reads TGTGCCAGTAGCCGGTGGCGGGACGACTACAATGAGCAGTTCTTC. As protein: CASSRWRDDYNEQFF.

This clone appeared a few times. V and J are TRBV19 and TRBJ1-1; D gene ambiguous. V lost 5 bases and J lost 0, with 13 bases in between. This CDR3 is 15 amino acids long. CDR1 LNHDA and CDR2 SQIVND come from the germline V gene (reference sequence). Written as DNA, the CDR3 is TGTGCCAGTAGTCCCTTTCTATATTTGAACACTGAAGCTTTCTTT. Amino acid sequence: CASSPFLYLNTEAFF.

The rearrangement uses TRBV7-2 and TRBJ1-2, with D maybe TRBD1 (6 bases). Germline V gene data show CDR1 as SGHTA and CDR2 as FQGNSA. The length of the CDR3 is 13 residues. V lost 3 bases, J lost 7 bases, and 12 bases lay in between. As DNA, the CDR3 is TGTGCCAGCAGCTTCCAGGGGACTATTGGCTACACCTTC. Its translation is CASSFQGTIGYTF.

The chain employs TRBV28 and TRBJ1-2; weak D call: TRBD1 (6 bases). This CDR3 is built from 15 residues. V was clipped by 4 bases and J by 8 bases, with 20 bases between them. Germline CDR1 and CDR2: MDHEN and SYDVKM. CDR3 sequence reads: CASSSYREALRGYTF. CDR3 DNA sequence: TGTGCCAGCAGTTCGTACAGGGAAGCCTTGAGGGGCTACACCTTC.

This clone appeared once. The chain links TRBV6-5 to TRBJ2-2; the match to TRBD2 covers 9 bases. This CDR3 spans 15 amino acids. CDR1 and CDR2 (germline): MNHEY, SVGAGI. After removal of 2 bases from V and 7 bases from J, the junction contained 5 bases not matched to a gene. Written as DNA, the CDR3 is TGTGCCAGCAGTTACCAGCGGGGGGCGAACGGGGAGCTGTTTTTT. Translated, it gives CASSYQRGANGELFF.

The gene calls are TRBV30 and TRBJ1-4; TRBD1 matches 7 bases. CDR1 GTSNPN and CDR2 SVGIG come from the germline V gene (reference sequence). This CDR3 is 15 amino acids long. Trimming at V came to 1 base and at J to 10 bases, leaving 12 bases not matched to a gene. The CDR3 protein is CAWSDQTGKLGKLFF. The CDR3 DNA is TGTGCCTGGAGTGACCAGACAGGGAAATTAGGAAAACTGTTTTTT.

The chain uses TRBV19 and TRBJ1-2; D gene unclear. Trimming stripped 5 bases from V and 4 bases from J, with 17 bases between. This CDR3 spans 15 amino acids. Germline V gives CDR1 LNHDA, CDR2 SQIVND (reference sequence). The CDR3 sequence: CASSSGLLSSYGYTF. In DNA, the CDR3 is TGTGCCAGTAGTTCAGGTTTACTCTCTTCCTATGGCTACACCTTC. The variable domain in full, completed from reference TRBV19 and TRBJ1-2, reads DGGITQSPKYLFRKEGQNVTLSCEQNLNHDAMYWYRQDPGQGLRLIYYSQIVNDFQKGDIAEGYSVSREKKESFPLTVTSAQKNPTAFYLCASSSGLLSSYGYTFGSGTRLTVV.

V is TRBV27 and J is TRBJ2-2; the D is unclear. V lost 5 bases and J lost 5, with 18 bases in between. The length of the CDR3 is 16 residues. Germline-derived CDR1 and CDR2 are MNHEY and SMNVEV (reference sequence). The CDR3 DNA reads TGTGCCAGCAGTGCCCCAGGTGTGTGGGCGACCGGGGAGCTGTTTTTT. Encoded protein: CASSAPGVWATGELFF.

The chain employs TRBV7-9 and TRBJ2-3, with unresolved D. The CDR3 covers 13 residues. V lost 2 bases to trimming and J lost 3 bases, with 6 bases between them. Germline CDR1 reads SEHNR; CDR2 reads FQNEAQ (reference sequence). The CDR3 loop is CASSLLVTDTQYF. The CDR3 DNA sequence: TGTGCCAGCAGCTTACTTGTGACAGATACGCAGTATTTT.

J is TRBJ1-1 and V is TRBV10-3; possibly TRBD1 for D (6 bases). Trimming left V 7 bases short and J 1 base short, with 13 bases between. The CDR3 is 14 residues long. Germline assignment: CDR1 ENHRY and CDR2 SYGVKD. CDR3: CAITAQGQNTEAFF. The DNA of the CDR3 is TGTGCCATCACTGCACAGGGCCAGAACACTGAAGCTTTCTTT.

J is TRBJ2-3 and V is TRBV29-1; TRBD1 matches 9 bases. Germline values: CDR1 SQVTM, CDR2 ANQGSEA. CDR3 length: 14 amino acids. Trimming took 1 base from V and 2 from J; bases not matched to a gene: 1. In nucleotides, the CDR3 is TGCAGCGTTGAAGGGACAGGGGACACAGATACGCAGTATTTT. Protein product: CSVEGTGDTDTQYF.

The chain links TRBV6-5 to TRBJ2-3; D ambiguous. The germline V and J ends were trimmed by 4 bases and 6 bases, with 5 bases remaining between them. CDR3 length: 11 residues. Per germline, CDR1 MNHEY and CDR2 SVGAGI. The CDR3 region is CASSSFDTQYF. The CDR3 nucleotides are TGTGCCAGCAGTTCCTTCGATACGCAGTATTTT.

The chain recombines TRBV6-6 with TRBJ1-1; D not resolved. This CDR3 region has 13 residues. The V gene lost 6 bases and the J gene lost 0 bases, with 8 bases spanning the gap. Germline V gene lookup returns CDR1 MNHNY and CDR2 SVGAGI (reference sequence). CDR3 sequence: CASRFNMNTEAFF. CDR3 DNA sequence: TGTGCCAGCAGATTTAACATGAACACTGAAGCTTTCTTT.

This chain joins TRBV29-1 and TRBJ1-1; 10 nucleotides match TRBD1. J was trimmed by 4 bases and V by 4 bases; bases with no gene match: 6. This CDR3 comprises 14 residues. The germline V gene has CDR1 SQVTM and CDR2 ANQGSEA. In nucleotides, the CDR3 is TGCAGCGTTGTCCCGACAGGGGGCGGCACTGAAGCTTTCTTT. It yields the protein CSVVPTGGGTEAFF.

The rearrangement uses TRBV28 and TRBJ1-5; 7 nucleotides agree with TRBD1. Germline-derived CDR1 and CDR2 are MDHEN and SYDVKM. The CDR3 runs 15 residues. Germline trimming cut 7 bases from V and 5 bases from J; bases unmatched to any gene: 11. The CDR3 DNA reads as TGTGCCAGCACCCAGGGGGGTACTCAGCATCAGCCCCAGCATTTT. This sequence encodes CASTQGGTQHQPQHF.

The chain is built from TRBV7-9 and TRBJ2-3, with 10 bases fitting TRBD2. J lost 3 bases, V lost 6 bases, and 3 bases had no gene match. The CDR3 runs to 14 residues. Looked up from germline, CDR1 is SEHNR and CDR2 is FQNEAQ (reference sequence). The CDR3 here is CASREAGGTDTQYF. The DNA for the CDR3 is TGTGCCAGCAGAGAAGCGGGGGGGACAGATACGCAGTATTTT.

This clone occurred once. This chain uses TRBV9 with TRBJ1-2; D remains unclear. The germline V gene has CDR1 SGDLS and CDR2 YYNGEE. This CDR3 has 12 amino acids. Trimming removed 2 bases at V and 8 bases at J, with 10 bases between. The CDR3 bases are TGTGCCAGCAGCGTTAGTGTCGGGGGCTACACCTTC. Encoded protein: CASSVSVGGYTF.

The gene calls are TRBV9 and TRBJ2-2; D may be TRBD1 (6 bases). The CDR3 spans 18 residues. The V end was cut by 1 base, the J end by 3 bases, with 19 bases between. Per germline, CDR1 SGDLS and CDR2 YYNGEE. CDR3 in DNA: TGTGCCAGCAGCGTATTCGGGACACACACTGTAGACACCGGGGAGCTGTTTTTT. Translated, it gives CASSVFGTHTVDTGELFF.

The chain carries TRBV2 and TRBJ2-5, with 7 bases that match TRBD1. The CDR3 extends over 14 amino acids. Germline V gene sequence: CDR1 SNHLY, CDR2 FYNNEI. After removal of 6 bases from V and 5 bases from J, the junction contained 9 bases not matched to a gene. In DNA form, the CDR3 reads TGTGCCAGCAGGGGGACAGCAGGCCGGGAGACCCAGTACTTC. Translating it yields CASRGTAGRETQYF.

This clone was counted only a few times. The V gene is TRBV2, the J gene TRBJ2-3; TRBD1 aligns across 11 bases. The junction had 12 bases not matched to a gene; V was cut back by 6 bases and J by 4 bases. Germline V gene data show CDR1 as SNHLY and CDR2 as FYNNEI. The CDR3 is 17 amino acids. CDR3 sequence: CASSPNVPGQGADTQYF. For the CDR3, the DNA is TGTGCCAGCAGCCCAAACGTACCGGGACAGGGGGCAGATACGCAGTATTTT.